This TCR beta chain was obtained from a study of T cell repertoires in cytomegalovirus infection (dated by TCRdb to the late 2010s). Notes on the research overall: Donor HLA type was relevant to the analysis, because carriage of CMV infection together with the matching HLA type was indicated by public TCR beta signatures.

Sequencer: Illumina HiSeq 1500. TCRdb's own reprocessing of the public reads used fastp at Q25 and MiXCR and kept productive beta chains. Rows with one shared CDR3 protein collapse into an entry with the most common genes and DNA. The sample table contains 450,000 to 550,000 distinct CDR3 sequences; only one count was recorded for 15% to 20% of them. 20% to 30% of the sample goes to the ten largest clones. As to this clonotype: Its antigen has not been determined. Per-base qualities were not stored, and no clone one base away is much larger.

On the study overall, not on this receptor specifically: In both this cohort and an independent approximately 350-donor cohort, the cumulative frequency of public TCR beta family members distinguished carriers of CMV infection plus the relevant HLA type. The ex vivo response was dominated by HLA-C-restricted CMV-specific TCR beta clonotypes, and the single most frequent clonotype in two of eight donors was supplied by these HLA-C-restricted clonotypes.

The germline V gene gives CDR1 as KGHDR and CDR2 as SFDVKD. V was cut back by 1 base and J by 1 base, leaving a gap of 10 bases between them. The CDR3 has 16 amino acids, counting the end cysteine and phenylalanine. The CDR3 DNA has 48 bases and is translated from base 1. The source material was CD8+ T cells from PBMCs. The receptor was derived from a human donor in good health (CMV status not recorded). Some clones in this sample may be carry-over from other donors' samples. Recombination linked TRBV24-1 to TRBJ1-5; TRBD1 is possibly the D segment (5 matching bases). The nucleotide sequence reads TGTGCCACCAGTGATTTCCCAGGGATGAGCAATCAGCCCCAGCATTTT. Its amino acids are CATSDFPGMSNQPQHF.